This entry lists 18 T cell receptor beta chains sequenced from one sample in a study of blood T cells in healthy people across ages. Next came a second PCR, run for roughly 6 to 11 cycles, which used a sample-barcoded 5' primer along with a J-beta primer mix. Using its own MiXCR run on the 5' RACE reads, TCRdb lists one record per CDR3 protein. The table includes 870,000 or so distinct CDR3 sequences, less than 35% detected once. Sequencing input: blood. The source of these receptors is a woman aged 80 or over in good health.

This clonotype was detected ten times or more. The genes are TRBV7-9 and TRBJ1-2, with D possibly matching TRBD1 (6 bases). Trimming cost V 4 bases and J 6 bases, with 21 bases left between them. The CDR3 extends over 16 amino acids. CDR1 SEHNR and CDR2 FQNEAQ come from the germline V gene (reference sequence). Here the CDR3 DNA reads TGTGCCAGCAGCTCAAACAGCCTACAGGGCCGGAATGGCTACACCTTC. It yields the protein CASSSNSLQGRNGYTF.

CDR3 nucleotides: TGTGCTAGTGGAACAGGGGGCCACTATGGCTACACCTTC. Its protein product is CASGTGGHYGYTF. V gene TRBV12-5 combines with J gene TRBJ1-2, with 9 bases aligning to TRBD1. The CDR3 consists of 13 residues. Germline values: CDR1 LGHNT, CDR2 FRNRAP. Trimming took 6 bases from V and 3 from J; bases not matched to a gene: 2.

In this sample, this clonotype turned up a few times. Written as DNA, the CDR3 is TGTGCCAGTAGCCCCTCGGACAGGGGAGGGTGGGCTTTCTTT. Encoded protein: CASSPSDRGGWAFF. This chain joins TRBV11-2 and TRBJ1-1; 9 nucleotides line up with TRBD1. This CDR3 contains 14 residues. Germline trimming cut 9 bases from V and 11 bases from J; bases unmatched to any gene: 16. The germline V gene has CDR1 SGHAT and CDR2 FQNNGV.

This chain links TRBV20-1 with TRBJ2-2; 8 bases map to TRBD1. V shed 4 bases, J shed 5 bases, and the junction held 9 bases outside the gene matches. The CDR3 length is 15 residues. Per the germline V gene, CDR1 is DFQATT and CDR2 is SNEGSKA (reference sequence). The CDR3 loop is CSAIDRGRKTGELFF. CDR3 DNA sequence: TGCAGTGCTATAGACAGGGGTCGAAAAACCGGGGAGCTGTTTTTT.

The table lists this clonotype with many counts. The chain combines TRBV30 with TRBJ2-5; D unclear. This CDR3 has 16 residues. Trimming cost V 0 bases and J 1 base, with 15 bases left between them. CDR1 and CDR2 from the germline V gene are GTSNPN and SVGIG (reference sequence). The CDR3 reads CAWSVGIEQSQETQYF. CDR3 bases: TGTGCCTGGAGTGTAGGTATCGAGCAAAGCCAAGAGACCCAGTACTTC. Variable domain in full (rest from reference TRBV30 and TRBJ2-5): SQTIHQWPATLVQPVGSPLSLECTVEGTSNPNLYWYRQAAGRGLQLLFYSVGIGQISSEVPQNLSASRPQDRQFILSSKKLLLSDSGFYLCAWSVGIEQSQETQYFGPGTRLLVL.

This clonotype was picked up many times. The V call is TRBV6-4, the J call TRBJ2-1; 12 positions match TRBD2. CDR1 and CDR2 from the germline V gene are MRHNA and SNTAGT. The J segment lost 3 bases and the V segment lost 3 bases, leaving 3 bases of the junction unmatched. This CDR3 has 16 amino acids. Here the CDR3 reads CASSEKLAGGYNEQFF. Written as DNA, the CDR3 is TGTGCCAGCAGTGAGAAACTAGCGGGGGGCTACAATGAGCAGTTCTTC.

This chain links TRBV30 with TRBJ2-4, with D possibly matching TRBD1 (6 bases). The J call may be wrong; the DNA end is better matched by TRBJ2-7. Germline CDR1 and CDR2: GTSNPN and SVGIG (reference sequence). The CDR3 runs 13 residues. The CDR3 is CASMGARGYEQYF. For the CDR3, the DNA is TGTGCCTCGATGGGGGCGCGTGGCTACGAGCAGTACTTC.

This clonotype occurred a few times. The chain combines TRBV20-1 with TRBJ2-1, with D possibly being TRBD2 (6 bases). CDR1 and CDR2 (germline): DFQATT, SNEGSKA (reference sequence). CDR3 length: 17 residues. V lost 1 base, J lost 4 bases, and 20 bases lay in between. The CDR3: CSARVSGGATYYNEQFF. The CDR3, as DNA: TGCAGTGCTAGAGTGTCCGGCGGGGCAACCTATTACAATGAGCAGTTCTTC.

This clonotype was seen a few times. The genes are TRBV18 and TRBJ2-2, with 10 positions matching TRBD1. Germline V lookup: CDR1 KGHSH, CDR2 LQKENI. The CDR3 is made up of 16 amino acids. V was clipped by 3 bases and J by 5 bases; unmatched bases: 6. This CDR3 reads CASSPMGQGMTGELFF. The CDR3 DNA is TGTGCCAGCTCACCGATGGGACAGGGGATGACCGGGGAGCTGTTTTTT.

This clonotype has at least ten counts. This may arise from a read error, as a much more abundant clone is one base away. V gene TRBV7-9 combines with J gene TRBJ1-2, with TRBD1 matching 9 bases. The CDR3 contains 14 residues. Germline CDR1 and CDR2: SEHNR and FQNEAQ (reference sequence). V lost 4 bases and J lost 3; bases outside the gene matches: 3. CDR3 bases: TGTGCCAGCAGCTCCGGGACAGGGCACTATGGCTACACCTTC. As protein: CASSSGTGHYGYTF.

This clonotype was detected only once. This may stem from a read error, because a much larger clone lies one nucleotide away. The chain combines TRBV2 with TRBJ2-4; 7 bases align to TRBD2. CDR1 and CDR2 (germline): SNHLY, FYNNEI. CDR3 size: 16 residues. CDR3 sequence: CASSASGALAKSIQYF. CDR3 sequence (DNA): TGTGCCAGCAGTGCGAGCGGGGCGCTAGCCAAAAGCATTCAGTACTTC.

The chain uses TRBV6-2 or TRBV6-3 and TRBJ1-4; D not resolved. V was pared by 5 bases and J by 8 bases, with 15 bases between. Germline V gene data show CDR1 as MNHEY and CDR2 as SVGEGT. The CDR3 sequence is 14 residues long. CDR3 DNA: TGTGCCAGCAGTACCAGACAAGCCAGCGAAAAACTGTTTTTT. This translates into CASSTRQASEKLFF.

This clonotype was counted ten times or more. The V and J genes are TRBV18 and TRBJ2-5; 9 nucleotides agree with TRBD2. After removal of 8 bases from V and 5 bases from J, the junction contained 6 bases not matched to a gene. The CDR3 sequence is 13 residues long. The V gene's germline CDR1 is KGHSH and CDR2 LQKENI. The CDR3 region has the DNA TGTGCCAGCGCGGGGGGGCGAACGGAGACCCAGTACTTC. Encoded protein: CASAGGRTETQYF. Based on the CDR3 plus reference TRBV18 and TRBJ2-5, the full variable domain is NAGVMQNPRHLVRRRGQEARLRCSPMKGHSHVYWYRQLPEEGLKFMVYLQKENIIDESGMPKERFSAEFPKEGPSILRIQQVVRGDSAAYFCASAGGRTETQYFGPGTRLLVL.

This clonotype has only a few counts. This chain joins TRBV24-1 and TRBJ2-3; D perhaps matches TRBD2 (5 bases). In germline, CDR1 is KGHDR, CDR2 SFDVKD. Trimming took off 3 bases at V and 3 bases at J, with 15 bases between the two ends. The CDR3 is made up of 16 amino acids. The CDR3 is CATSDGGRALTDTQYF. In DNA form, the CDR3 reads TGTGCCACCAGTGATGGCGGGCGCGCGTTAACAGATACGCAGTATTTT.

Only one count was recorded for this clonotype. This chain links TRBV28 with TRBJ2-4; 14 bases are a match to TRBD2. The assigned J gene may be wrong: the sequence end matches TRBJ2-7 better. The CDR3 sequence is 20 residues long. Germline CDR1 reads MDHEN; CDR2 reads SYDVKM. The CDR3 loop reads CASSSPGLGLAGGRDYEQYF. CDR3 DNA sequence: TGTGCCAGCAGTTCCCCGGGACTTGGACTAGCGGGGGGCAGGGACTACGAGCAGTACTTC.

This chain joins TRBV7-2 and TRBJ1-2, with D possibly matching TRBD1 (6 bases). In germline, CDR1 is SGHTA, CDR2 FQGNSA. CDR3 size: 12 residues. Trimming cost V 4 bases and J 8 bases, with 11 bases left between them. CDR3 in DNA: TGTGCCAGCAGCTCCGGGACATGGGGCTACACCTTC. Protein sequence: CASSSGTWGYTF. Supplemented by reference TRBV7-2 and TRBJ1-2, the full variable domain reads GAGVSQSPSNKVTEKGKDVELRCDPISGHTALYWYRQSLGQGLEFLIYFQGNSAPDKSGLPSDRFSAERTGGSVSTLTIQRTQQEDSAVYLCASSSGTWGYTFGSGTRLTVV.

In its sample, this clonotype was seen once. At one end the junction does not follow the germline gene, possibly because of a read error. V is TRBV10-3 and J is TRBJ1-1; 7 bases are a match to TRBD1. This CDR3 region has 14 residues. The germline V gene encodes CDR1 ENHRY and CDR2 SYGVKD. CDR3: CVISEGQPNTEAFF. CDR3 sequence (DNA): TGTGTCATCAGTGAGGGACAGCCGAACACTGAAGCTTTCTTT.

This clonotype showed up many times. This chain connects TRBV6-2 or TRBV6-3 to TRBJ2-6; the D is unclear. The CDR3 spans 17 residues. The germline V gene encodes CDR1 MNHEY and CDR2 SVGEGT. V lost 2 bases and J 0 bases, leaving 11 bases between the germline ends. CDR3 protein: CASSYDLAGSGANVLTF. CDR3 DNA sequence: TGTGCCAGCAGTTACGACTTAGCCGGCTCTGGGGCCAACGTCCTGACTTTC.